This section outlines one T cell receptor (beta chain) sequence together with its context. The specificity of this receptor is unknown. Within one base of it there is no much larger clone, and no base qualities were kept. One collaborating source in Seattle enrolled patients during active infection and followed them longitudinally through the course of disease. The collaborating institutions used their own protocols to collect whole blood in K2EDTA tubes. For TCRbeta analysis, collaborators shipped samples in one of three forms: frozen whole blood, isolated PBMCs, or DNA extracted from either of those sample types. This specimen comes from a study of blood T cell repertoires in COVID-19 (dated by TCRdb to the early 2020s). About the full investigation: Samples covering the acute and convalescent phases of COVID-19 were provided by collaborators in the United States, Italy and Spain. The prospective study material was composed of cDNA or gDNA derived from T cells, B-cell-depleted T cells, or PBMCs. Subjects who had been exposed to COVID-19, were actively infected with it, or had recovered from it provided the deeply sampled blood TCRbeta repertoires that made up the dataset. The repertoires were released in a freely available public database meant as a resource for research on the immune response to SARS-CoV-2. The samples were drawn from the first 160 participants of the ongoing ImmuneRACE study and from some 1,300 subjects provided by 6 global collaborators. A de-identified subject ID, COVID-19 status, age in years and sex were almost always included in the sample metadata. Where HLA class I and class II types were available, the types were taken from metadata supplied by the sample provider, not from assay-based typing.

General findings and caveats noted by the study authors: The amount of clinical and demographic metadata varied by source and participant and was provided uncurated.

TCRbeta CDR3 regions were amplified from genomic DNA using the immunoSEQ Assay, a bias-controlled multiplex PCR. The published analysis was carried out like this. Within the assay, amplification of reference gene primers was used to estimate how many nucleated cells each sample contained. To quantify the absolute abundance of each unique TCRbeta CDR3 rearrangement, sequence reads were collapsed and filtered. For each sample, productive Simpson clonality was calculated by taking the square root of Simpson's diversity index across productive rearrangements. This is the immuneACCESS table as TCRdb keeps it, with only in-frame sequences that have V and J called. A part of the clones is gone; compared with another copy, unresolved V genes explain less than half, and the rest is unexplained. V, J and clone size are those of that table, while D and trimming were read from the DNA. The sample data list fewer than 300,000 clones, and more than 75% of these were observed just once. About 9.9% of the sample is held by the ten biggest clonotypes.

The clonotype originates from a man in his fifties with COVID-19, enrolled during active disease. Sequenced input: peripheral blood.

The bases read TGTGCCTGGAGTGCAGAGTGGGGACTAGCCCAAGAGACCCAGTACTTC. Translated, it reads CAWSAEWGLAQETQYF. This chain joins TRBV30 to TRBJ2-5; 9 bases in between match TRBD2. V ends up 1 base short and J 1 base short, with an unmatched junction base count of 7. CDR3 length: 16 amino acids, cysteine to phenylalanine. Only CDR3 DNA remains: 48 bases, in frame from the first base. The CDR1 and CDR2 encoded by the germline V gene (reference sequence) are GTSNPN and SVGIG.